Given below is one T cell receptor (beta chain) in context. This specimen comes from a study of blood T cell repertoires in COVID-19. Study at large: Material from acute and convalescent COVID-19 was sourced from the United States, Italy and Spain. The cDNA or gDNA used as material had been derived from T cells, B-cell-depleted T cells, or PBMCs.

V lost 3 bases to trimming and J lost 0 bases, with 13 bases between them. The CDR3 has 16 residues. Looked up from germline, CDR1 is SGDLS and CDR2 is YYNGEE. Authors' analysis steps: The authors estimated nucleated cell counts from reference gene primer amplification. Method: immunoSEQ multiplex PCR; TCRdb's copy keeps in-frame clones and lacks some. Clonal size and the V and J genes are those of that table, whereas D and trimming came from the DNA. The sample contains hundreds of thousands of clones, approximately 90% of which appear only once. Sample: peripheral blood. The TCR was taken from a woman between 18 and 29 years old with acute or convalescent COVID-19. This chain connects TRBV9 to TRBJ1-5; D possibly corresponds to TRBD1 (6 bases). CDR3 bases: TGTGCCAGCAGCGCGAACAACAGGGATAGCAATCAGCCCCAGCATTTT. Its protein is CASSANNRDSNQPQHF.